This is a list of T cell receptor beta chains from one sample in a study of human T cells and chemical hapten exposure. Using its own MiXCR run on the RACE reads, TCRdb lists one record per CDR3 protein. The sample shows approximately 77,000 distinct CDR3 sequences, roughly 7.6% of them seen only once. Here the sequenced sample was whole blood, taken in connection with sensitization to the hapten diphenylcyclopropenone (DPC). The receptors were sampled from a woman aged 25 to 39 with alopecia areata. Some clones in this sample may be carry-over from other donors' samples. The CDR3 runs from the conserved cysteine through the conserved F or W. A D gene is named only where the DNA matches it firmly. For some rows the clone size is stated as once, few or many, or as a class when expanded; others skip it.

V	size	J	D	DNA	CDR3
TRBV5-1	-	TRBJ1-1	TRBD1	TGCGCCAGCAGCCCCGGACAGGGGGAACGTAAGGAAGCTTTCTTT	CASSPGQGERKEAFF
TRBV6-1	many	TRBJ1-2	TRBD1	TGTGCCAGCAGTGAACGACAGGGATACTACTATGGCTACACCTTC	CASSERQGYYYGYTF
TRBV11-1	many	TRBJ2-5	-	TGTGCCAGCAGCTCCCGGGTCCTGGCTGAGACCCAGTACTTC	CASSSRVLAETQYF
TRBV20-1	many	TRBJ1-2	-	TGCAGTGTGGGGTCCCCCTATGGCTACACCTTC	CSVGSPYGYTF
TRBV15	few	TRBJ1-1	-	TGTGCCACCAGCAGAGATAGAGTTAACACTGAAGCTTTCTTT	CATSRDRVNTEAFF
TRBV11-3	few	TRBJ1-1	-	TGTGCCAGCAGCCGGGGGGCAGGGAGTACTGAAGCTTTCTTT	CASSRGAGSTEAFF
TRBV7-2	-	TRBJ2-5	TRBD2	TGTGCCAGCAGCCCAATAGCGGGGGGCAAACAAGAGACCCAGTACTTC	CASSPIAGGKQETQYF
TRBV5-1	few	TRBJ2-5	TRBD2	TGCGCCAGCAGTAGTCAGCGGGAGTACCAAGAGACCCAGTACTTC	CASSSQREYQETQYF
TRBV5-1	many	TRBJ2-3	-	TGCGCCAGCAGCAAGACCCCGGAGGACACAGATACGCAGTATTTT	CASSKTPEDTDTQYF
TRBV2	-	TRBJ2-1	-	TGTGCCAGCAGTCTTATAGCGAGCGGCTACAATGAGCAGTTCTTC	CASSLIASGYNEQFF
TRBV18	-	TRBJ1-3	-	TGTGCCAGCTCACCACCGAGTGAATCAGACACCATATATTTT	CASSPPSESDTIYF
TRBV6-5	many	TRBJ1-1	-	TGTGCCAGCAGTTACTCGAAGATGAAGTTGGCTTTCTTT	CASSYSKMKLAFF
TRBV9	many	TRBJ2-3	TRBD2	TGTGCCAGCAGCGTTCTGGCTAGCGGGGGTTTATATACGCAGTATTTT	CASSVLASGGLYTQYF
TRBV5-6	many	TRBJ1-1	-	TGTGCCAGCAGCGGACAGTATATGAACACTGAAGCTTTCTTT	CASSGQYMNTEAFF
TRBV30	many	TRBJ1-1	-	TGTGCCTGGACGTCGGTAGGCACTGAAGCTTTCTTT	CAWTSVGTEAFF
TRBV5-1	-	TRBJ1-6	-	TGCGCCAGCAGCAAGGGAGGGGGAATAAATTCACCCCTCCACTTT	CASSKGGGINSPLHF
TRBV12-3/TRBV12-4	many	TRBJ2-3	-	TGTGCCAGCAGTTTAATCGCAGATACGCAGTATTTT	CASSLIADTQYF
TRBV13	-	TRBJ2-7	TRBD2	TGTGCCAGCAGCTTAGCCGTCCCGGGACTAGCGGGGTACGACGAGCAGTACTTC	CASSLAVPGLAGYDEQYF
TRBV20-1	many	TRBJ2-7	-	TGCAGTGCTAGATTAGGGCGGGCCGGACCACCCTACGAGCAGTACTTC	CSARLGRAGPPYEQYF
TRBV5-1	many	TRBJ2-7	-	TGCGCCAGCAGCTTGACAGGACTTTCCTACGAGCAGTACTTC	CASSLTGLSYEQYF
TRBV12-3/TRBV12-4	many	TRBJ1-6	TRBD1	TGTGCCAGCAGTTTGGACAGGGGCGGTTCACCCCTCCACTTT	CASSLDRGGSPLHF
TRBV12-3/TRBV12-4	few	TRBJ1-2	TRBD1	TGTGCCAGCAGTGACAGGGGGACCGTTACTCGTGGCTACACCTTC	CASSDRGTVTRGYTF
TRBV28	many	TRBJ2-7	-	TGTGCCAGCAGTTTAATATCTGGTCCAAAGCCCTACGAGCAGTACTTC	CASSLISGPKPYEQYF
TRBV11-2	many	TRBJ1-1	-	TGTGCCAGCAGCTTAGGAGGGTTAGGTGAAGCTTTCTTT	CASSLGGLGEAFF
TRBV6-5	many	TRBJ1-3	TRBD1	TGTGCCAGCAGTTACTCGGGGACAGGAGTTTCTGGAAACACCATATATTTT	CASSYSGTGVSGNTIYF
TRBV5-1	few	TRBJ2-1	TRBD2	TGCGCCAGCAGCTCCGGGACTAGCGGGGGGCCTAACTTC	CASSSGTSGGPNF
TRBV25-1	many	TRBJ2-1	TRBD2	TGTGCCAGCAGTGAAGCGGGAGGGGGGCCCTTCAATGAGCAGTTCTTC	CASSEAGGGPFNEQFF
TRBV30	-	TRBJ2-7	-	TGTGCCTGGGAGAGCAGGCTGCGCTCCTACGAGCAGTACTTC	CAWESRLRSYEQYF
TRBV21-1	few	TRBJ1-3	-	-	CASSKGAWGSGNTIYF
TRBV2	-	TRBJ1-6	TRBD1	TGTGCCAGCAGCCCGGCGCAGGGGGGTTCACCCCTCCACTTT	CASSPAQGGSPLHF
TRBV19	few	TRBJ2-7	TRBD2	TGTGCCAGTAGTATGGGGGGGACTGTCACCTACGAGCAGTACTTC	CASSMGGTVTYEQYF
TRBV20-1	many	TRBJ2-1	-	TGCAGTGCTAGAGAATTAGACAATGAGCAGTTCTTC	CSARELDNEQFF
TRBV2	few	TRBJ1-4	-	TGTGCCAGCTGCCGGACTGCCCCTCTTAATGAAAAACTGTTTTTT	CASCRTAPLNEKLFF
TRBV5-1	few	TRBJ1-6	-	TGCGCCAGCTCCACAGGGTGGAATTCACCCCTCCACTTT	CASSTGWNSPLHF
TRBV6-5	few	TRBJ1-3	-	TGTGCCAGCAGCTCCCCCTGGCCCGGTGGAAACACCATATATTTT	CASSSPWPGGNTIYF
TRBV12-3/TRBV12-4	few	TRBJ2-2	TRBD1	TGTGCCAGCAGTTCCGGGACAGGGAGTAACGGGGAGCTGTTTTTT	CASSSGTGSNGELFF
TRBV2	many	TRBJ2-5	-	TGTGCCAGCAGTGAGGGCTGGGGAGAGACCCAGTACTTC	CASSEGWGETQYF
TRBV20-1	-	TRBJ2-1	-	TGCAGTGCTCTTGCTGGGGGGACCTACTACAATGAGCAGTTCTTC	CSALAGGTYYNEQFF
TRBV10-3	-	TRBJ1-6	TRBD1	TGTGCCATCAGTTCAACGGACAGGAGGAATTCACCCCTCCACTTT	CAISSTDRRNSPLHF
TRBV7-3	many	TRBJ2-3	-	TGTGCCAGCAGCTTAGAGGGAGGGGGTCTCACAGATACGCAGTATTTT	CASSLEGGGLTDTQYF
TRBV5-4	few	TRBJ1-1	TRBD1	TGTGCCAGCAGCTTTGACAGGGGAGACACTGAAGCTTTCTTT	CASSFDRGDTEAFF